This TCR beta chain was documented in a study of cytotoxic CD8 clonotypes in ibrutinib-treated CLL. This CDR3 spans 15 amino acids. The V end lost 0 bases, the J end lost 4 bases, and 10 bases lay between the germline ends. Germline loops: CDR1 MGHRA, CDR2 YSYEKL. Generated by immunoSEQ multiplex PCR, the TCRdb table keeps only in-frame clones and is missing some. The data hold 12,000 to 15,000 clones, with 50% to 55% observed a single time. The V gene is TRBV4-1, the J gene TRBJ1-5; the D is unclear. The sequence derives from a human donor with chronic lymphocytic leukemia. The sequencing here drew on PBMCs, taken at a roughly 25-month disease-progression time point, from a patient treated with ibrutinib. In DNA form, the CDR3 reads TGCGCCAGCAGCCAAGATGGTAGTCAGAATCAGCCCCAGCATTTT. This encodes CASSQDGSQNQPQHF.